This T cell receptor beta chain was found in a study of Graves' ophthalmopathy and Graves' hyperthyroidism. Broader study findings: In blood appeared most of the expanded thyroid clonotypes whose frequency exceeded 0.001.

Per germline, CDR1 LNHDA and CDR2 SQIVND (reference sequence). The germline V and J ends were trimmed by 1 base and 6 bases, with 16 bases remaining between them. The CDR3 loop spans 15 amino acids. Hyperthyroidism qualified as stable when ophthalmopathy did not develop within 18 months of follow-up. Among the hyperthyroidism patients, all were newly diagnosed, aged 18 to 65, with under 2 months' duration. In this sample, this clonotype turned up many times. Its target is not known. Using RNA transcripts, the TCR beta CDR3 regions were amplified. Following a first-round RT-PCR that used HTBI primers, a second-round multiplex PCR was carried out. MiXCR, run by TCRdb on the multiplex PCR reads, gives a single entry per CDR3 protein. The sample contains 300,000 to 500,000 distinct CDR3 sequences, less than 20% of which appear only once.

This TCR was sampled from a woman under 30 with stable Graves' hyperthyroidism. The sample was peripheral blood. The V call is TRBV19, the J call TRBJ2-7; D possibly corresponds to TRBD2 (6 bases). The CDR3 nucleotides are TGTGCCAGTAGTATAGGAGCGGGCGGAGGCGGCGAGCAGTACTTC. Protein sequence: CASSIGAGGGGEQYF. The full variable domain, in which reference TRBV19 and TRBJ2-7 provide the parts outside the CDR3, is DGGITQSPKYLFRKEGQNVTLSCEQNLNHDAMYWYRQDPGQGLRLIYYSQIVNDFQKGDIAEGYSVSREKKESFPLTVTSAQKNPTAFYLCASSIGAGGGGEQYFGPGTRLTVT.